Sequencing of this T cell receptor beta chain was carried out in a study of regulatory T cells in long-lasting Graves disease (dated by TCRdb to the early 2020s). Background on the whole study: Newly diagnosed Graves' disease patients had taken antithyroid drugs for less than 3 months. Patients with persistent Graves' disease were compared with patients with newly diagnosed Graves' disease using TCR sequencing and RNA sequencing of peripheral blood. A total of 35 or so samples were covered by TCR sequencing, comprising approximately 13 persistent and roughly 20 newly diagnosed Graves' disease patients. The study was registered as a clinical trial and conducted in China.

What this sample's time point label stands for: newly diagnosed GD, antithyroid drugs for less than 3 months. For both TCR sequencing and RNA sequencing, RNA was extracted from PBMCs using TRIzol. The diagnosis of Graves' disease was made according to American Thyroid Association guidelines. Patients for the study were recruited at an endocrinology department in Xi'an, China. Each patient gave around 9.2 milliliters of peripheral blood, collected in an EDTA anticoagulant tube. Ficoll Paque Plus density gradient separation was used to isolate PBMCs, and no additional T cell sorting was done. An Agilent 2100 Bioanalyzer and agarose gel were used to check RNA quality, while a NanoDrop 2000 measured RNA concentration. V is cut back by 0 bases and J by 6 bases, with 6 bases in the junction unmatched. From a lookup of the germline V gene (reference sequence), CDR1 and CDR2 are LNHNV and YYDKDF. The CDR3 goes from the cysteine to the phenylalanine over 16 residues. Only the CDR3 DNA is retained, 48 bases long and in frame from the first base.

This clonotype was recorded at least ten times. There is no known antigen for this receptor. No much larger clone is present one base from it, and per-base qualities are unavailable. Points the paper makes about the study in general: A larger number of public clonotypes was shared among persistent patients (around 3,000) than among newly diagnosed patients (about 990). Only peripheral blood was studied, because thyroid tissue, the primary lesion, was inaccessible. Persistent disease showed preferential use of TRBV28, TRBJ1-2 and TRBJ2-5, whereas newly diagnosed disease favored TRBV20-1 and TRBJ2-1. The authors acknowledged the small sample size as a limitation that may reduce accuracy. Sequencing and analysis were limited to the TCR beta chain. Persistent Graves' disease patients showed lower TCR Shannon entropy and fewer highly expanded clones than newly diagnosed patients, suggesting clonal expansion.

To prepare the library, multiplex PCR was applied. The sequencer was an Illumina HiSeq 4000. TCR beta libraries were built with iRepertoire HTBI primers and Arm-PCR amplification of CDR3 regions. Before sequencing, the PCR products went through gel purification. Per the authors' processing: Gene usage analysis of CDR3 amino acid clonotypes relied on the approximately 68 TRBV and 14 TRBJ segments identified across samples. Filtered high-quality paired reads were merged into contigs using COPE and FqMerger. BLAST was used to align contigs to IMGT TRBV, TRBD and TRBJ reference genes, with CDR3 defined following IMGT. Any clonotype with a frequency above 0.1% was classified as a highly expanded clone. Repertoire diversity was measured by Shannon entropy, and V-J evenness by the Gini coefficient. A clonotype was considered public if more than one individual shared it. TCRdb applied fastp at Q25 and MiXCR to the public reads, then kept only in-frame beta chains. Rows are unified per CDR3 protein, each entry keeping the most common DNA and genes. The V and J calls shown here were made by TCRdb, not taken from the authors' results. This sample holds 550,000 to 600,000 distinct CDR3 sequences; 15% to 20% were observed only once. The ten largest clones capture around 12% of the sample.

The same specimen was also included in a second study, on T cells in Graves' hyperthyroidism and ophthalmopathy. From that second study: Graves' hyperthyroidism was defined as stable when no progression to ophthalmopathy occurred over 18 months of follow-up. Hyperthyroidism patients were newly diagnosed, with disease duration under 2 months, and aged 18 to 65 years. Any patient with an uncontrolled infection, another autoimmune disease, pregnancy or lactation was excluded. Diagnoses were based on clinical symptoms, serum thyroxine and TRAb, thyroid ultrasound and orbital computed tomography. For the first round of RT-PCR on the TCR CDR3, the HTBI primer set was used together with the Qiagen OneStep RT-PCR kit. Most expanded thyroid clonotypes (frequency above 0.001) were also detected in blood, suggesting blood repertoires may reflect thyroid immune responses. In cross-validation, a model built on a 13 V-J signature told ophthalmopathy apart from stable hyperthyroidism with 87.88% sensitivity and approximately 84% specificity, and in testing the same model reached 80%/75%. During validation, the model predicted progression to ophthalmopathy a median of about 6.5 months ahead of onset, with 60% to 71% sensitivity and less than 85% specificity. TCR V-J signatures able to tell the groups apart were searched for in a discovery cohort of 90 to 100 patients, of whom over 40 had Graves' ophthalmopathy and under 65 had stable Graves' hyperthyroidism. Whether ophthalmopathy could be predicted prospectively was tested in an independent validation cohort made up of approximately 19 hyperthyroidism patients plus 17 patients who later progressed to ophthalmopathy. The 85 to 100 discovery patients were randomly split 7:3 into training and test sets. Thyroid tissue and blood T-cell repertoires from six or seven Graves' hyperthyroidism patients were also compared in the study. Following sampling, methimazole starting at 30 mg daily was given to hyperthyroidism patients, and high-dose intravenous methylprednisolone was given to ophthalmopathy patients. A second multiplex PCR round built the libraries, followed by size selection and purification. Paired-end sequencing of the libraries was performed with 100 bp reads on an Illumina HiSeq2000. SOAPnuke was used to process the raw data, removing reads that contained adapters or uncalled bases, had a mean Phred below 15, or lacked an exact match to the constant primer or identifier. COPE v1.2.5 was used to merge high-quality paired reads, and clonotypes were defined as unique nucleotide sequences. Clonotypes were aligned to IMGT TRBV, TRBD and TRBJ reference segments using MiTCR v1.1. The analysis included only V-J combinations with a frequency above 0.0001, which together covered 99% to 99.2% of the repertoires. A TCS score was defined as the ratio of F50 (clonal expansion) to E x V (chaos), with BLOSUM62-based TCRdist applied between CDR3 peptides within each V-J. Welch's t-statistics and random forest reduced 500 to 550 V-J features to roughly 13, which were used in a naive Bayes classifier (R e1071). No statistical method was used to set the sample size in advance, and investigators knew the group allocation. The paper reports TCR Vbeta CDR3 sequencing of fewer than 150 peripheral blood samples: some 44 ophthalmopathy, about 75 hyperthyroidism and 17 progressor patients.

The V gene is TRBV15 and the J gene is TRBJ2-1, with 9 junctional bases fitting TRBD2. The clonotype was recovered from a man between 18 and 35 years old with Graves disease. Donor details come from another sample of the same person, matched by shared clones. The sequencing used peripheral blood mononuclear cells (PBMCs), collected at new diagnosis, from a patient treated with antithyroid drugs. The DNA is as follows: TGTGCCACCAGCAGAGATCTTGGCGGGAGGGCCAATGAGCAGTTCTTC. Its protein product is CATSRDLGGRANEQFF.